This is a list of T cell receptor beta chains from one sample in a study of OX40 agonist ivuxolimab in advanced cancers. Generated by immunoSEQ multiplex PCR, the TCRdb table keeps only in-frame clones and is missing some. The sample records roughly 38,000 clones, around two thirds being singletons. Sequences were derived from CD4+ or CD8+ T cells sorted from blood, sampled in a trial of the OX40 agonist ivuxolimab. These receptors originate from an adult with an advanced solid tumor such as melanoma, head and neck, liver or kidney cancer. Both conserved end residues are trimmed from each CDR3. Some rows mark clone size as missing; the rest say once, few, many or name a class of expanded clone.

size	J	V	length	CDR3
few	TRBJ1-2	TRBV28	11	ASSFPRGYGYT
-	TRBJ1-6	TRBV5-1	13	ASSLGRSDNSPLH
-	TRBJ2-3	TRBV11-1	11	ASSLPLGDTQY
-	TRBJ1-1	TRBV25-1	14	ASSDSGVTVNTEAF
-	TRBJ2-7	TRBV6-1	12	ASRDTGGYYEQY
-	TRBJ1-1	TRBV6-1	11	ASSHTMNTEAF
medium-sized	TRBJ2-7	TRBV6-1	10	AGGATSYEQY
once	TRBJ1-5	TRBV7-2	11	ASSLDTNQPQH
-	TRBJ1-6	TRBV11-2	13	ASSSQGFLDSPLH
-	TRBJ2-3	TRBV4-2	16	ASSQGTSGGTSTDTQY
-	TRBJ2-5	TRBV7-2	13	ASSPSGAPQETQY
-	TRBJ2-5	TRBV5-6	11	ASSLRTGETQY
-	TRBJ1-2	TRBV7-9	11	ASSGDTLIGYT
once	TRBJ1-6	TRBV18	11	ASSPNINSPLH
few	TRBJ2-5	TRBV2	11	ASSLRDSETQY
-	TRBJ2-5	TRBV27	11	ASSLTVAKTQY
-	TRBJ2-7	TRBV1	14	TSSQESPSGGYEQY
-	TRBJ1-1	TRBV11-2	13	ASSLGSLGRREAF
-	TRBJ1-2	TRBV18	13	ASSPNRQQRSGYT
-	TRBJ2-3	TRBV7-9	12	ASSYGTSTDTQY
-	TRBJ1-5	TRBV10-2	12	ASRGTNSNQPQH
few	TRBJ1-6	TRBV19	16	ASTTLGQGSSYNSPLH
-	TRBJ2-1	TRBV7-8	12	ASSLARTSSEQF
-	TRBJ1-1	TRBV12-5	13	ASGAPGGELSEAF
-	TRBJ2-1	TRBV7-2	13	ASATAGGSYNEQF
-	TRBJ2-1	TRBV10-3	15	AISESSSGGAQDEQF
-	TRBJ2-2	TRBV4-1	17	ASSQQALADRVFVGGAV
-	TRBJ1-6	TRBV5-6	14	ASSLRSRQGQSPLH
few	TRBJ2-1	TRBV27	15	ASVALVGQGVSNEQF
-	TRBJ1-2	TRBV28	14	ASSSPSGGRNYGYT
-	TRBJ2-7	TRBV14	13	ASSQAGTGTYEQY
-	TRBJ2-2	TRBV9	10	ASSLDTGELF
few	TRBJ2-5	TRBV28	14	ASSLGPLAGGETQY
once	TRBJ2-1	TRBV10-1	13	ASSESGTPSNEQF
-	TRBJ1-6	TRBV9	10	ASMGNNSPLH
-	TRBJ1-6	TRBV25-1	12	ASSEGAFNSPLH
once	TRBJ1-3	TRBV19	13	ASSPDTSSGNTIY
-	TRBJ1-2	TRBV2	12	ASSLRGSEAGYT
-	TRBJ1-2	TRBV5-1	10	ASSFPGYGYT
-	TRBJ2-1	TRBV5-1	14	ASSLGMGGSYNEQF
-	TRBJ1-1	TRBV5-1	12	ASSLQGLKSEAF
-	TRBJ2-5	TRBV5-8	11	ASSFSGQETQY
-	TRBJ2-1	TRBV6-1	13	ASTALAGGVDEQF